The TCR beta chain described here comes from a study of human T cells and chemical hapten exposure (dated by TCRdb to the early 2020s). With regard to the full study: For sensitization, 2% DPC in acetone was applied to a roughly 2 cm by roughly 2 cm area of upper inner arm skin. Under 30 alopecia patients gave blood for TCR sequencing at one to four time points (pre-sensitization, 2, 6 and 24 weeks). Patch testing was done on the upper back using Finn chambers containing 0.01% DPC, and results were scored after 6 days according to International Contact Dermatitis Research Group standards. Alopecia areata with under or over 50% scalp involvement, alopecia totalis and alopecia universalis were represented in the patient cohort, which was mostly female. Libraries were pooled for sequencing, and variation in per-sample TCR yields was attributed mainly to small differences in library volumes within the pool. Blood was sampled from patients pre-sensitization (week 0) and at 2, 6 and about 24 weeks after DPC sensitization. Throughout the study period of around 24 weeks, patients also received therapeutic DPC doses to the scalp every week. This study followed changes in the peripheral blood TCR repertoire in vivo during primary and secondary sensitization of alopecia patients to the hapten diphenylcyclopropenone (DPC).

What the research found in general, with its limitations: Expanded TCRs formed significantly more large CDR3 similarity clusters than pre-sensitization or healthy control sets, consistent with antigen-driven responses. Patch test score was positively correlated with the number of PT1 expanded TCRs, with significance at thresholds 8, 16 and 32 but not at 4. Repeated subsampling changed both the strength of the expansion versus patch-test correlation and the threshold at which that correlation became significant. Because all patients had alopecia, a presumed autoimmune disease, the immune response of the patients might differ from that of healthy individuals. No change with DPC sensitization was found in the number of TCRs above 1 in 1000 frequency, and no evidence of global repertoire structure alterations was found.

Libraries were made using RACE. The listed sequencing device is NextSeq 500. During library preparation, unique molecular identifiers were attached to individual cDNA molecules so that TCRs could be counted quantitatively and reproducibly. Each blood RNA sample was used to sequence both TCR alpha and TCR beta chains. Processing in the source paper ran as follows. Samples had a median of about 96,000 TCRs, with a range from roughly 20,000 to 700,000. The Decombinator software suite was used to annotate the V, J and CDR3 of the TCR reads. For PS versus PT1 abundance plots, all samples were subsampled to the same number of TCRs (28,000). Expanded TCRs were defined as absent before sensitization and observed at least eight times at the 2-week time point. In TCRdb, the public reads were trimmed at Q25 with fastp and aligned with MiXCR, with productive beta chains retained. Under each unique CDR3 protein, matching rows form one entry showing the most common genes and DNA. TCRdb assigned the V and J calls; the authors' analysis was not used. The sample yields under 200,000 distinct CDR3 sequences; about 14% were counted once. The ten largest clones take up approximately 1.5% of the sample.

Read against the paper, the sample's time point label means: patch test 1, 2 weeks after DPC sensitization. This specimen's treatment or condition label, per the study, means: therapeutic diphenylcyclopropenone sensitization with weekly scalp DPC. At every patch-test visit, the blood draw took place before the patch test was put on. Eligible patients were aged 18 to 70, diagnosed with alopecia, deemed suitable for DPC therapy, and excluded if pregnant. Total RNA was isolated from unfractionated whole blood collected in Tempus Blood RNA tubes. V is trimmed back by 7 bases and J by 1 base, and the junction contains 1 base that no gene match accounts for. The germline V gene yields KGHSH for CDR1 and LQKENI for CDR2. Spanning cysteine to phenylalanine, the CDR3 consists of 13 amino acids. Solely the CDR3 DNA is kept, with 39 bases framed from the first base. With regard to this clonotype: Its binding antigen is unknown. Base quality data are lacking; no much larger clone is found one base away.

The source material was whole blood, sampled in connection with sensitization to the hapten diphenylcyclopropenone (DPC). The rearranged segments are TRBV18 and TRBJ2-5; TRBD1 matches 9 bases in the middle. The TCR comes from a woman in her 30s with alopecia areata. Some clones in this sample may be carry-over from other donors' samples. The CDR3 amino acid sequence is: CASLGQGQETQYF. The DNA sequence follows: TGTGCCAGCTTGGGACAGGGCCAAGAGACCCAGTACTTC.